This section outlines one T cell receptor (beta chain) sequence together with its context. What it binds is not known. This sample is drawn from a study of cytomegalovirus exposure and HLA in healthy donors. V lost 5 bases and J 5 bases, leaving 18 bases between the germline ends. The germline CDR1 and CDR2 sequences are SEHNR and FQNEAQ (reference sequence). This CDR3 region has 16 residues. The donors were part of the roughly 120-subject validation cohort, which stood apart from the roughly 670-subject first cohort. Notes on the study in general: As confirmed in vitro, a few CMV-associated chains were specific for CMV antigens. The study designated fewer than 200 TCR beta chains cytomegalovirus-associated.

Some clones are missing from TCRdb's copy, which holds only in-frame ones; the method was immunoSEQ multiplex PCR. The sample includes 120,000 to 150,000 clones, roughly 86% seen only once; the top ten take roughly 9%. The source of this sequence is a man younger than 30 in good health and CMV-seropositive. The J gene is TRBJ1-4, the V gene TRBV7-9; tentative D call: TRBD1 (5 bases). Sequenced: PBMCs. CDR3 residues: CASSLSGGRENEKLFF. For the CDR3, the DNA is TGTGCCAGCAGCCTCTCAGGCGGCAGGGAAAATGAAAAACTGTTTTTT.